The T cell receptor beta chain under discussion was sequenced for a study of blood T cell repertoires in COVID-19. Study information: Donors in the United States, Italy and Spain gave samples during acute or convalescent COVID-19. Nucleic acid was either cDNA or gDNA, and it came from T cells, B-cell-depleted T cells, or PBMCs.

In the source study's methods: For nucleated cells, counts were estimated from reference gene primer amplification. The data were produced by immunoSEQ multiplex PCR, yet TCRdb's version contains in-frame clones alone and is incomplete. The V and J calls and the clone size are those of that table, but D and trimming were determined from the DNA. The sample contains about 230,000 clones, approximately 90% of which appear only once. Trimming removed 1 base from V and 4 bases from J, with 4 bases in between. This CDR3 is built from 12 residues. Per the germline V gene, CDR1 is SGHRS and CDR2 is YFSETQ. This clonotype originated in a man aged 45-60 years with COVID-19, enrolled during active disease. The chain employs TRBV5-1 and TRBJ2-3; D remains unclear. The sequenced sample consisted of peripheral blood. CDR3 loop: CASSLLPDTQYF. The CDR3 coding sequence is TGCGCCAGCAGCTTGCTACCAGATACGCAGTATTTT.